This note documents a single T cell receptor (beta chain) sequence. The sample comes from a study of cytomegalovirus exposure and HLA in healthy donors. Everyone who donated was a healthy bone marrow donor. The CDR3 loop spans 15 amino acids. Germline V lookup: CDR1 SGDLS, CDR2 YYNGEE. V lost 3 bases to trimming and J lost 2 bases, with 13 bases between them. The PCR made use of 60 Vbeta and 13 Jbeta primers. Assay: immunoSEQ multiplex PCR; the TCRdb copy retains only in-frame clones and omits some. The data show roughly 100,000 clones, about 60% seen once. V is TRBV9 and J is TRBJ2-3; D unclear. This TCR was recovered from a human donor in good health. What was sequenced was PBMCs. CDR3 bases: TGTGCCAGCAGCGCCTATGGGCACCTCACAGATACGCAGTATTTT. Amino acid sequence: CASSAYGHLTDTQYF.